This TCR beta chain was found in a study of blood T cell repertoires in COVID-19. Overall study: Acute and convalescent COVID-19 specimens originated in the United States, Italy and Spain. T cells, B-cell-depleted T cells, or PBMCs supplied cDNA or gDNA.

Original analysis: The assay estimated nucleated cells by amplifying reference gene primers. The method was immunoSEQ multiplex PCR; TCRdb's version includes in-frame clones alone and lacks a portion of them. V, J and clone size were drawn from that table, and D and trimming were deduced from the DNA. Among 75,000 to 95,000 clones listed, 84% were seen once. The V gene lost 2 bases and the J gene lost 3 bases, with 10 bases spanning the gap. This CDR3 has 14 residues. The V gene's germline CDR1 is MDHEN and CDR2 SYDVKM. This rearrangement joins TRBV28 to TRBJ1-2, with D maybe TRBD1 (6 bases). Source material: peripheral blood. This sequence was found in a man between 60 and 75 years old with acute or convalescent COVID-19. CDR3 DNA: TGTGCCAGCAGTTTAACGGCAGGGGACTATGGCTACACCTTC. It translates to CASSLTAGDYGYTF.